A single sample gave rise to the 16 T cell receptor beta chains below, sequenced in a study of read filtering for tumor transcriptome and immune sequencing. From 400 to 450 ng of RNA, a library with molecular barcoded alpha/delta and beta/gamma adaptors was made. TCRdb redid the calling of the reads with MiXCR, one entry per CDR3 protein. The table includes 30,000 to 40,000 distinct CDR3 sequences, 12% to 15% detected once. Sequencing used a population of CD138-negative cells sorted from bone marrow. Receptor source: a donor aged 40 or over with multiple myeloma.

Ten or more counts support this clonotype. The CDR3 DNA follows: TGTGCCAGCAGTCGAGCGAACACTGAAGCTTTCTTT. Its protein product is CASSRANTEAFF. The chain joins TRBV12-3 or TRBV12-4 to TRBJ1-1; D is uncertain. The V and J ends lost 5 bases and 1 base respectively, with 5 bases between them. This CDR3 comprises 12 residues.

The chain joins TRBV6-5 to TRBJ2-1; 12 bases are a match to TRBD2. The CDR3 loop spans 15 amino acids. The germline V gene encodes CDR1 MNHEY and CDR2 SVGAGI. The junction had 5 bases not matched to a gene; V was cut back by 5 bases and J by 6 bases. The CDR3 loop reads CASSPWTSGANEQFF. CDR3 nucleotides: TGTGCCAGCAGTCCCTGGACTAGCGGGGCCAATGAGCAGTTCTTC.

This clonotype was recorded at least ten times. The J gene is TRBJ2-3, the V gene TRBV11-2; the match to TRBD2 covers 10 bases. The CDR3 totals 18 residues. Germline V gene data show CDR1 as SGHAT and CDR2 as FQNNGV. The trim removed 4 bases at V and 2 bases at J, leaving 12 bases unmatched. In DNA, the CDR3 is TGTGCCAGCAGCTCGAGGGGGATTAGCGGGGGGCCCACAGATACGCAGTATTTT. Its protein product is CASSSRGISGGPTDTQYF.

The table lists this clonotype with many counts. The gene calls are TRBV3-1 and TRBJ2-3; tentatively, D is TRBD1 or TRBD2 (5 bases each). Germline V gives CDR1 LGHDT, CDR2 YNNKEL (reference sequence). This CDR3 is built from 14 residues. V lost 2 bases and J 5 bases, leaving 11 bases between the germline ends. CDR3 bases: TGTGCCAGCAGCCAAAGGGACGGTAGAGATACGCAGTATTTT. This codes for CASSQRDGRDTQYF.

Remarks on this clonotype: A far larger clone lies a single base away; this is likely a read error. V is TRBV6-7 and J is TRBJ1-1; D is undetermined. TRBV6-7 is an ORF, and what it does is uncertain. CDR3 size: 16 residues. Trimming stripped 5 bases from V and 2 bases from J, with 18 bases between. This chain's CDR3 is CASSVLDGFINTEAFF. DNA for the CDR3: TGTGCCAGCAGTGTTTTGGACGGTTTCATAAACACTGAAGCTTTCTTT.

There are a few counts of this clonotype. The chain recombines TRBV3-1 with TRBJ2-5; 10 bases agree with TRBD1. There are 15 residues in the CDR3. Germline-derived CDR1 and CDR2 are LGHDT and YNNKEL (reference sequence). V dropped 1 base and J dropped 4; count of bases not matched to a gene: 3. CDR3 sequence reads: CASSQAGTGAETQYF. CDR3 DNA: TGTGCCAGCAGCCAAGCCGGGACAGGGGCAGAGACCCAGTACTTC.

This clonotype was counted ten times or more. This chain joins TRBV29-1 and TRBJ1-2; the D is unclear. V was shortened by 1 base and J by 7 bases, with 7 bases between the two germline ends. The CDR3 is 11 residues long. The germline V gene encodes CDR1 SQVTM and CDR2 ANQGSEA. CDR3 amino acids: CSVEVGSGYTF. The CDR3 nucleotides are TGCAGCGTTGAAGTGGGTTCTGGCTACACCTTC.

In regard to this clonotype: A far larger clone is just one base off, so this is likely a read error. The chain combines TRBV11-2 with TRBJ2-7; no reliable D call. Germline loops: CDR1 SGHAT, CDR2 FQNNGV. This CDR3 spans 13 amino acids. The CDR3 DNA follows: TGTGCCAGCAACTTAAGTGACGGCTACGAGCAGTACTTC. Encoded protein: CASNLSDGYEQYF.

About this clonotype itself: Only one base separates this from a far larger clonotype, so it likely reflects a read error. This chain's CDR3 is CASAYRDNPPQHF. The CDR3 DNA is TGTGCCAGCGCCTACAGGGACAATCCGCCCCAGCATTTT. The chain couples TRBV6-1 to TRBJ1-5; D is possibly TRBD1 (6 bases). Germline-derived CDR1 and CDR2 are MNHNS and SASEGT. CDR3 length: 13 amino acids.

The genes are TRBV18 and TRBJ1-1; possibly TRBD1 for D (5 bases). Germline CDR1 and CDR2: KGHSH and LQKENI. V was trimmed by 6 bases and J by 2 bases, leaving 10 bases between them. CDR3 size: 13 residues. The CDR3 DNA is TGTGCCAGCTCCAGGACAACTAACACTGAAGCTTTCTTT. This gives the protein CASSRTTNTEAFF.

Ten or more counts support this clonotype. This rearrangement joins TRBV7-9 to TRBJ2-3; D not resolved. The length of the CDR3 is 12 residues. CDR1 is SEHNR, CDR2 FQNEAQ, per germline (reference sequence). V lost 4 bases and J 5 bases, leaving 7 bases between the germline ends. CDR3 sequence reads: CASSSSQDTQYF. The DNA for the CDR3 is TGTGCCAGCAGCTCTTCCCAAGATACGCAGTATTTT.

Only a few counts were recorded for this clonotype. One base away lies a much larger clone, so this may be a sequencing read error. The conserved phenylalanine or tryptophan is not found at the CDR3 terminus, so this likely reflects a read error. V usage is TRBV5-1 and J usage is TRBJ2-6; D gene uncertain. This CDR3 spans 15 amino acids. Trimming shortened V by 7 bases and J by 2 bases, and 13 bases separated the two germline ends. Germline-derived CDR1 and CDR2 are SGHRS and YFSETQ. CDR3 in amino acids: CASSTSRTGANVLTC. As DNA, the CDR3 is TGCGCCAGCTCCACCTCCCGAACTGGGGCCAACGTCCTGACTTGC.

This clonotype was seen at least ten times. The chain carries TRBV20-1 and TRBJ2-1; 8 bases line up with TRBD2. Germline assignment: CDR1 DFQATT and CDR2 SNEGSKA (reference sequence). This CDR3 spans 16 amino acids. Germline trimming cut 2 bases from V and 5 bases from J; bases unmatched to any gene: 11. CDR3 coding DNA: TGCAGTGCTAGACCGCCTTGGGGACTAGTAGACAATGAGCAGTTCTTC. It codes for CSARPPWGLVDNEQFF.

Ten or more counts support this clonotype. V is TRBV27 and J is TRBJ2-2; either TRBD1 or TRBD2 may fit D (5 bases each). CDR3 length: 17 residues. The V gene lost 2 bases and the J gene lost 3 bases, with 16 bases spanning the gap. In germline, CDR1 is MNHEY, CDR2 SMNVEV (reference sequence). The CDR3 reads CASSLLGTWSDTGELFF. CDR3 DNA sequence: TGTGCCAGCAGTTTACTGGGGACCTGGTCCGACACCGGGGAGCTGTTTTTT.

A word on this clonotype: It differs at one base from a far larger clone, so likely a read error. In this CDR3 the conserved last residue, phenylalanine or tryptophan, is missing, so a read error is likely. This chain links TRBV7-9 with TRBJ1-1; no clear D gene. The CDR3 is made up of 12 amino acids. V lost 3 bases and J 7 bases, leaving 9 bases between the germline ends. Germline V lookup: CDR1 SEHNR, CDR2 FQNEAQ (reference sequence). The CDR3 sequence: CASSLLQLEAFV. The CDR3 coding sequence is TGTGCCAGCAGCTTGCTACAGCTTGAAGCTTTCGTT.

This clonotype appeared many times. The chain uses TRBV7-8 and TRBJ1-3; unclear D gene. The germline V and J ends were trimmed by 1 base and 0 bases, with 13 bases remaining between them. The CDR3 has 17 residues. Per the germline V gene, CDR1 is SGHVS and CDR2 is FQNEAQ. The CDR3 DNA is TGTGCCAGCAGCTTAGTCTTGTCCCGTGTCTCTGGAAACACCATATATTTT. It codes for CASSLVLSRVSGNTIYF.